Shown below are 15 T cell receptor beta chains from a single sample sequenced in a study of blood T cell repertoires in COVID-19. Sequencing used immunoSEQ multiplex PCR; TCRdb keeps in-frame clones, though not all of them. The data hold around 200,000 clones, with 70% to 85% observed a single time. What was sequenced was peripheral blood. The receptors originated from a woman of 80 years or more with acute or convalescent COVID-19.

This clone appeared a few times. The rearrangement links TRBV18 to TRBJ1-1; D not certain. Trimming took off 2 bases at V and 2 bases at J, with 9 bases between the two ends. The CDR3 has 14 amino acids. Germline V lookup: CDR1 KGHSH, CDR2 LQKENI. CDR3 sequence reads: CASSPDTANTEAFF. The CDR3, as DNA: TGTGCCAGCTCACCAGATACAGCCAACACTGAAGCTTTCTTT.

The J gene is TRBJ2-1, the V gene TRBV6-6; 9 nucleotides agree with TRBD2. The junction had 13 bases not matched to a gene; V was cut back by 7 bases and J by 6 bases. The germline V gene encodes CDR1 MNHNY and CDR2 SVGAGI (reference sequence). This CDR3 is 16 amino acids long. The CDR3, as DNA: TGTGCCAGCACCCGAGGGGCGGGAGGGCTCCTCAATGAGCAGTTCTTC. Translation: CASTRGAGGLLNEQFF.

The gene calls are TRBV5-4 and TRBJ2-1; tentatively, D is TRBD2 (7 bases). Germline V CDR1 and CDR2: SGHNT, YYREEE (reference sequence). The CDR3 is 14 amino acids. Trimming took 0 bases from V and 9 from J, leaving 13 bases between them. The CDR3 DNA reads as TGTGCCAGCAGCTTGGTTGGGGGGGCGGGTGAGCAGTTCTTC. Translated, it gives CASSLVGGAGEQFF. Using reference TRBV5-4 and TRBJ2-1 for the parts outside the CDR3, the full variable domain is ETGVTQSPTHLIKTRGQQVTLRCSSQSGHNTVSWYQQALGQGPQFIFQYYREEENGRGNFPPRFSGLQFPNYSSELNVNALELDDSALYLCASSLVGGAGEQFFGPGTRLTVL.

The genes are TRBV4-1 and TRBJ1-3; 8 positions agree with TRBD1. The CDR3 length is 16 residues. Looked up from germline, CDR1 is MGHRA and CDR2 is YSYEKL. J lost 0 bases, V lost 4 bases, and 5 bases had no gene match. Here the CDR3 DNA reads TGCGCCAGCAGCCCCGGACAGGGTAGCTCTGGAAACACCATATATTTT. This gives the protein CASSPGQGSSGNTIYF.

The J gene is TRBJ2-2, the V gene TRBV5-1; 12 bases are shared with TRBD1. V lost 3 bases and J lost 1; bases outside the gene matches: 7. CDR1 is SGHRS, CDR2 YFSETQ, per germline. CDR3 length: 18 residues. CDR3 sequence: CASSSGQGASRNTGELFF. The CDR3 nucleotides read TGCGCCAGCAGCTCGGGACAGGGGGCGTCCCGGAACACCGGGGAGCTGTTTTTT.

The chain employs TRBV7-2 and TRBJ2-3; TRBD2 is a possible D gene (5 bases). Germline V gene lookup returns CDR1 SGHTA and CDR2 FQGNSA. The CDR3 contains 13 residues. The V and J ends lost 5 bases and 5 bases respectively, with 11 bases between them. The CDR3 DNA sequence: TGTGCCAGCAGCCCCCCGGCGGGAGATACGCAGTATTTT. Amino acid sequence: CASSPPAGDTQYF.

This chain joins TRBV5-4 and TRBJ2-3, with a weak D call TRBD1 (6 bases). The CDR3 runs to 15 residues. Germline lookup yields CDR1 SGHNT and CDR2 YYREEE (reference sequence). Trimming took 5 bases from V and 0 from J, leaving 13 bases between them. The CDR3 loop reads CASRQDRISTDTQYF. The CDR3 coding sequence is TGTGCCAGCAGACAAGACAGGATCAGCACAGATACGCAGTATTTT.

This clone was seen only once. The rearrangement joins TRBV10-3 to TRBJ2-2, with 7 bases that match TRBD1. In germline, CDR1 is ENHRY, CDR2 SYGVKD. The junction had 5 bases not matched to a gene; V was cut back by 0 bases and J by 1 base. This CDR3 contains 17 residues. CDR3 sequence: CAISESFPGGNTGELFF. The DNA of the CDR3 is TGTGCCATCAGTGAGTCGTTTCCAGGGGGGAACACCGGGGAGCTGTTTTTT.

This chain uses TRBV2 with TRBJ2-3; unclear D gene. Trimming shortened V by 7 bases and J by 8 bases, and 19 bases separated the two germline ends. CDR1 and CDR2 (germline): SNHLY, FYNNEI. The CDR3 is made up of 14 amino acids. CDR3 nucleotides: TGTGCCAGCACCCTAACTCCTCCGTTGTCTACGCAGTATTTT. This sequence encodes CASTLTPPLSTQYF.

This chain joins TRBV3-1 (or the pseudogene TRBV3-2) and TRBJ2-5, with a tentative D call TRBD2 (5 bases). The CDR3 is 15 amino acids. The V end was cut by 1 base, the J end by 6 bases, with 15 bases between. Germline V lookup: CDR1 LGHDT, CDR2 YNNKEL (reference sequence). CDR3 nucleotides: TGTGCCAGCAGCCAAGTGGTCGAGGGCGGAAAGACCCAGTACTTC. It translates to CASSQVVEGGKTQYF.

The genes are TRBV13 and TRBJ2-2; TRBD2 matches 7 bases. V shed 3 bases, J shed 0 bases, and the junction held 4 bases outside the gene matches. The germline V gene has CDR1 PRHDT and CDR2 FYEKMQ (reference sequence). The CDR3 consists of 16 residues. Here the CDR3 DNA reads TGTGCCAGCAGCTTTGTAGCGGGTGCGAACACCGGGGAGCTGTTTTTT. Protein sequence: CASSFVAGANTGELFF.

The chain employs TRBV2 and TRBJ2-6, with no clear D. Germline loops: CDR1 SNHLY, CDR2 FYNNEI. The ends were cut back, 6 bases at V and 0 bases at J, with 18 bases in the middle. The CDR3 runs to 18 residues. CDR3 region: CASSHDPPVASGANVLTF. CDR3 coding DNA: TGTGCCAGCAGCCACGATCCCCCGGTCGCCTCTGGGGCCAACGTCCTGACTTTC.

This clone is a singleton in its sample. The rearrangement joins TRBV5-4 to TRBJ1-6; 10 bases are shared with TRBD1. V lost 0 bases, J lost 10 bases, and 4 bases stayed unmatched. The V gene's germline CDR1 is SGHNT and CDR2 YYREEE (reference sequence). The CDR3 has 15 amino acids. DNA for the CDR3: TGTGCCAGCAGCTTGGGGGACAGGGGAAGATCACCCCTCCACTTT. Protein product: CASSLGDRGRSPLHF.

The gene calls are TRBV7-3 and TRBJ2-2; 8 bases map to TRBD1. Trimming at V came to 4 bases and at J to 3 bases, leaving 7 bases not matched to a gene. The CDR3 covers 16 residues. From germline, CDR1 is SGHTA and CDR2 FQGTGA. The DNA for the CDR3 is TGTGCCAGCAGCTCATACAGGGGGTTGGACACCGGGGAGCTGTTTTTT. As protein: CASSSYRGLDTGELFF.

The chain links TRBV20-1 to TRBJ2-3; TRBD2 agrees at 10 bases. The junction had 16 bases not matched to a gene; V was cut back by 3 bases and J by 4 bases. This CDR3 is built from 18 residues. CDR1 is DFQATT and CDR2 is SNEGSKA in the germline V gene (reference sequence). The CDR3 DNA is TGCAGTGCTAGTCCGCTAAGTCAGGAGCGGGGGGGCCCAGATACGCAGTATTTT. It yields the protein CSASPLSQERGGPDTQYF.